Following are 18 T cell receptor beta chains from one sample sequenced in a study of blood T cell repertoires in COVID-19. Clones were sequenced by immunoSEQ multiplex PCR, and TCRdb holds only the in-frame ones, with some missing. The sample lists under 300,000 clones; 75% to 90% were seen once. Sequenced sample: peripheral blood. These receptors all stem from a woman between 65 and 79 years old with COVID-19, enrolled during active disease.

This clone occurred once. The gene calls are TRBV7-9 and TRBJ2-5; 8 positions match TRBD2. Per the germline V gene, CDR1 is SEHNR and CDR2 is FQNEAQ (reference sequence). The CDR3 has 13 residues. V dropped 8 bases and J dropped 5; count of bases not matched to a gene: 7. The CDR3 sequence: CASQAGAGETQYF. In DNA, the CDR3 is TGTGCCAGCCAAGCGGGGGCAGGGGAGACCCAGTACTTC.

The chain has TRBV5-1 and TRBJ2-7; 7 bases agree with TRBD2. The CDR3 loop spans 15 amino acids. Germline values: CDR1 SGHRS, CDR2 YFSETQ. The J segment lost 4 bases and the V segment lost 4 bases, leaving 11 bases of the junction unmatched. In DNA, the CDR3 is TGCGCCAGCAGCCCAATAGCGGGCGAACAATACGAGCAGTACTTC. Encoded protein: CASSPIAGEQYEQYF. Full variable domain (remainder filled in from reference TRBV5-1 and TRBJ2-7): KAGVTQTPRYLIKTRGQQVTLSCSPISGHRSVSWYQQTPGQGLQFLFEYFSETQRNKGNFPGRFSGRQFSNSRSEMNVSTLELGDSALYLCASSPIAGEQYEQYFGPGTRLTVT.

The DNA for the CDR3 is TGTGCCAGTAGTACCCACTGGGGGGTGAACACTGAAGCTTTCTTT. It translates to CASSTHWGVNTEAFF. The chain couples TRBV19 to TRBJ1-1; weak D call: TRBD1 (5 bases). Trimming pared 4 bases from V and 0 bases from J, leaving 12 bases between. CDR3 length: 15 amino acids. CDR1 and CDR2 from the germline V gene are LNHDA and SQIVND (reference sequence).

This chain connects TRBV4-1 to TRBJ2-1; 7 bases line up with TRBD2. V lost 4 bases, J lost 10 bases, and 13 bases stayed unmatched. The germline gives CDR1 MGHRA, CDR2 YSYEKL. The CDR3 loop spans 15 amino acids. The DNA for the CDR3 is TGCGCCAGCAGCCGAACGACTAGCCCCACGTGGGAGCAGTTCTTC. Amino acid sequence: CASSRTTSPTWEQFF.

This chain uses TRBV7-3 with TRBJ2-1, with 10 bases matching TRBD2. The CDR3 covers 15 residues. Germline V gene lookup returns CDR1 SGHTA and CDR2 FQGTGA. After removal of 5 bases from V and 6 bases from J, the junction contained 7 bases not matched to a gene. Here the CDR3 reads CASSMLAGALNEQFF. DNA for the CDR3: TGTGCCAGCAGCATGCTAGCGGGGGCCCTCAATGAGCAGTTCTTC.

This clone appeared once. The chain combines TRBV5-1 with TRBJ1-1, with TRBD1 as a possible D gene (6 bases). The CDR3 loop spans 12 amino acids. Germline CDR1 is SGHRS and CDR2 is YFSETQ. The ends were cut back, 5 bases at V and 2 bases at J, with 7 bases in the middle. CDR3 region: CASRQGNTEAFF. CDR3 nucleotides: TGCGCCAGCAGACAGGGTAACACTGAAGCTTTCTTT.

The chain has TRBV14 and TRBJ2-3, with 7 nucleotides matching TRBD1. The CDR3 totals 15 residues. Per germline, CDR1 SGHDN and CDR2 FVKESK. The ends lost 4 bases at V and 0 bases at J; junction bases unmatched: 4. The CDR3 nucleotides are TGTGCCAGCAGCCCGCGACAGGGTAGCACAGATACGCAGTATTTT. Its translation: CASSPRQGSTDTQYF.

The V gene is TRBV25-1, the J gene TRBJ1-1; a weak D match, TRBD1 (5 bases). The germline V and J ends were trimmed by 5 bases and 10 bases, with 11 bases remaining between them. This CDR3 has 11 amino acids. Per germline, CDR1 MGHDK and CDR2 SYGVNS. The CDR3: CASSLGGRAFF. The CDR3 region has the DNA TGTGCCAGCAGTCTGGGGGGGAGAGCTTTCTTT.

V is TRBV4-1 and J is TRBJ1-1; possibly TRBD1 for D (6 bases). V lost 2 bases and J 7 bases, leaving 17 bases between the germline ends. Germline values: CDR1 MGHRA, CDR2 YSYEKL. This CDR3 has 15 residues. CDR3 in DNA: TGCGCCAGCAGCCAATTTTTCCGGGGGGCGGTTGAAGCTTTCTTT. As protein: CASSQFFRGAVEAFF.

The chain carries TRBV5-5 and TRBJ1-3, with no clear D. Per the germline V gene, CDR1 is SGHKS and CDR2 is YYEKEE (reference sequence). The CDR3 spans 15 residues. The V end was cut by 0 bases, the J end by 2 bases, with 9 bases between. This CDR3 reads CASSLDGNPGNTIYF. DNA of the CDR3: TGTGCCAGCAGCTTGGACGGGAATCCTGGAAACACCATATATTTT.

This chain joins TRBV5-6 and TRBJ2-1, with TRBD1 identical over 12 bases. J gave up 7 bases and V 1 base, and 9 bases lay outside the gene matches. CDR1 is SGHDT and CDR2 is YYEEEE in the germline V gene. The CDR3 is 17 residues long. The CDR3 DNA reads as TGTGCCAGCAGCTTGATCTACGGGACAGGGGGCGTTAATGAGCAGTTCTTC. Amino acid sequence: CASSLIYGTGGVNEQFF.

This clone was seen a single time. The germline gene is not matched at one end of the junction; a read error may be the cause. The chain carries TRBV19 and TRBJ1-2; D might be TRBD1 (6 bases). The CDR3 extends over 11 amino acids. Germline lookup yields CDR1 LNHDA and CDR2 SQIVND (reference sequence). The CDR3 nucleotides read TGTGCCAGTAGTGCTCGGGACACCTCGGACTTC. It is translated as CASSARDTSDF.

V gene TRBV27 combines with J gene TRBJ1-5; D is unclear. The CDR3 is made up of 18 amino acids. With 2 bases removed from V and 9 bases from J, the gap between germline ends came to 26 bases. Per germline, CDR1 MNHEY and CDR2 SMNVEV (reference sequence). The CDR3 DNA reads TGTGCCAGCAGTTTAAATCGGCCGGCCGGGAGTCAAAATGCGCCCCAGCATTTT. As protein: CASSLNRPAGSQNAPQHF.

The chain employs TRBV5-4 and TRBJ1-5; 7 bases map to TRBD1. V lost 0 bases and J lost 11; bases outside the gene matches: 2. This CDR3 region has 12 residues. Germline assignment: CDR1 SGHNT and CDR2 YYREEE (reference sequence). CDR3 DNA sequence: TGTGCCAGCAGCTTGGACCAGGGGGCCCAGCATTTT. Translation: CASSLDQGAQHF.

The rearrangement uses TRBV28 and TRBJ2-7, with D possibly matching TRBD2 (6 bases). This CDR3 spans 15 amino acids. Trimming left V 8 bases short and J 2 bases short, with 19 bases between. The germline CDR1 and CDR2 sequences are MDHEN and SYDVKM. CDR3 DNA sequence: TGTGCCAGCGGACCACCGGGACTGGCAGCCTACGAGCAGTACTTC. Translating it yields CASGPPGLAAYEQYF.

CDR3 loop: CASSSYREDTQYF. CDR3 nucleotides: TGTGCCAGCAGCTCGTACAGGGAAGATACGCAGTATTTT. The chain couples TRBV7-2 to TRBJ2-3, with a weak D call TRBD1 (6 bases). V lost 4 bases, J lost 5 bases, and 10 bases lay in between. Looked up from germline, CDR1 is SGHTA and CDR2 is FQGNSA. CDR3 length equals 13 residues. The whole variable domain, filled in from reference TRBV7-2 and TRBJ2-3, reads GAGVSQSPSNKVTEKGKDVELRCDPISGHTALYWYRQSLGQGLEFLIYFQGNSAPDKSGLPSDRFSAERTGGSVSTLTIQRTQQEDSAVYLCASSSYREDTQYFGPGTRLTVL.

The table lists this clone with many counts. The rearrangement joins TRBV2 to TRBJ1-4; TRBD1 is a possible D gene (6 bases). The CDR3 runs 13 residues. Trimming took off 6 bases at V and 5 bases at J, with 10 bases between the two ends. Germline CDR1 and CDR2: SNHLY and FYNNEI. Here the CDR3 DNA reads TGTGCCAGCAGCGTGGGACAAAATGAAAAACTGTTTTTT. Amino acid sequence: CASSVGQNEKLFF.

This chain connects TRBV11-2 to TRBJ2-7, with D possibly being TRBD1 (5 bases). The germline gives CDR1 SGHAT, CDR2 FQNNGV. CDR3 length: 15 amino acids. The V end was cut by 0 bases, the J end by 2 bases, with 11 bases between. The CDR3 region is CASSLESGLTYEQYF. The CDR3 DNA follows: TGTGCCAGCAGCTTAGAGTCAGGGCTAACCTACGAGCAGTACTTC.